This T cell receptor (beta chain) comes out of a study of blood T cell repertoires in COVID-19. Study as a whole: The samples span acute and convalescent COVID-19 from the United States, Italy and Spain. Sources were T cells, B-cell-depleted T cells, or PBMCs; the material itself was cDNA or gDNA.

Authors' data handling: Amplification with reference gene primers provided the estimates of nucleated cell counts. Using immunoSEQ multiplex PCR, the repertoire was profiled, and TCRdb retains in-frame clones only, with some absent. That table gives V, J and clone size, and the DNA gave D and trimming. The sample shows under 300,000 clones, roughly 80% of them seen only once. CDR3 length equals 17 residues. V shed 0 bases and J shed 4 bases, with 18 bases lying between them. Germline V lookup: CDR1 SGHTA, CDR2 FQGNSA. This clonotype was sampled from a woman between 18 and 29 years old with acute or convalescent COVID-19. This sequence joins TRBV7-2 and TRBJ2-5; D possibly corresponds to TRBD2 (6 bases). The sequenced sample was peripheral blood. The chain's CDR3 is CASSLALGLARGETQYF. The DNA for the CDR3 is TGTGCCAGCAGCTTAGCGCTCGGGCTAGCGCGGGGAGAGACCCAGTACTTC. Filled out from reference TRBV7-2 and TRBJ2-5, the complete variable domain reads GAGVSQSPSNKVTEKGKDVELRCDPISGHTALYWYRQSLGQGLEFLIYFQGNSAPDKSGLPSDRFSAERTGGSVSTLTIQRTQQEDSAVYLCASSLALGLARGETQYFGPGTRLLVL.